One sample yielded the 21 T cell receptor beta chains listed below, sequenced in a study of T cells in Graves' hyperthyroidism and ophthalmopathy (dated 2019 in TCRdb). Libraries were prepared through multiplex PCR. The data were produced on an Illumina HiSeq 2000. TCR beta CDR3 regions were amplified from RNA transcripts. The first round of RT-PCR for the TCR CDR3 was performed with the HTBI primer set and the Qiagen OneStep RT-PCR kit. In-frame beta chains were kept once TCRdb had trimmed the public reads at Q25 with fastp and called clones with MiXCR. Identical CDR3 protein sequences are pooled into one entry, listed with their most common genes and DNA. The sample yields 500,000 to 750,000 distinct CDR3 sequences; 15% to 19% were counted once. Less than 9.5% of the sample is taken by the ten largest. Source material: blood. Receptor source: a woman under 40 with Graves' hyperthyroidism.

The table lists this clonotype with many counts. The rearrangement links TRBV20-1 to TRBJ2-1; 15 nucleotides match TRBD2. The CDR3 runs to 16 residues. Per the germline V gene, CDR1 is DFQATT and CDR2 is SNEGSKA (reference sequence). The V segment lost 5 bases and the J segment 0 bases; nucleotides outside the gene matches: 2. The CDR3 DNA is TGCAGTGCTGGACTAGCGGGAGGGAGCTCCTACAATGAGCAGTTCTTC. Amino acids: CSAGLAGGSSYNEQFF.

This clonotype was observed many times. The V gene is TRBV18, the J gene TRBJ1-2; the D is unclear. Trimming stripped 1 base from V and 7 bases from J, with 13 bases between. In germline, CDR1 is KGHSH, CDR2 LQKENI. The CDR3 is 14 residues long. The CDR3 region is CASSPREGSPGYTF. Written as DNA, the CDR3 is TGTGCCAGCTCACCACGAGAGGGATCCCCTGGCTACACCTTC.

This clonotype was detected ten times or more. The CDR3 sequence is CASSQDRTPGDRRELFF. The CDR3 DNA follows: TGTGCCAGCAGCCAGGACAGGACCCCAGGAGACCGGCGTGAGCTGTTTTTT. The chain carries TRBV6-1 and TRBJ2-2; 7 nucleotides align to TRBD1. Germline V gene sequence: CDR1 MNHNS, CDR2 SASEGT. This CDR3 region has 17 residues. The V and J ends lost 6 bases and 11 bases, in that order; junction bases with no gene match: 21.

The chain links TRBV5-1 to TRBJ2-3; 13 nucleotides line up with TRBD2. Germline CDR1 reads SGHRS; CDR2 reads YFSETQ. This CDR3 is built from 16 residues. V dropped 1 base and J dropped 5; count of bases not matched to a gene: 4. The CDR3 protein is CASSLRTSGSGDTQYF. The CDR3 DNA is TGCGCCAGCAGCTTGAGGACTAGCGGGAGTGGAGATACGCAGTATTTT.

The J gene is TRBJ2-7, the V gene TRBV6-2 or TRBV6-3; D gene uncertain. V lost 4 bases to trimming and J lost 4 bases, with 8 bases between them. This CDR3 is 12 amino acids long. The V gene's germline CDR1 is MNHEY and CDR2 SVGEGT. CDR3 sequence: CASSSIKYEQYF. In DNA form, the CDR3 reads TGTGCCAGCAGTTCTATTAAATACGAGCAGTACTTC.

This clonotype was picked up many times. J is TRBJ2-7 and V is TRBV2, with 7 bases aligning to TRBD1. With 6 bases clipped from V and 0 bases from J, the junction kept 8 bases outside the gene matches. In germline, CDR1 is SNHLY, CDR2 FYNNEI. The CDR3 loop spans 15 amino acids. CDR3 amino acids: CASSETGTASYEQYF. CDR3 nucleotide sequence: TGTGCCAGCAGCGAAACCGGGACAGCCTCCTACGAGCAGTACTTC.

The chain joins TRBV11-1 to TRBJ2-3; 7 bases match TRBD1. The CDR3 is made up of 15 amino acids. Trimming removed 5 bases from V and 4 bases from J; junction bases left unmatched: 9. In germline, CDR1 is SGHAT, CDR2 FQDESV (reference sequence). CDR3 DNA: TGTGCCAGCAGCCATCCGAGGGGGCATCCAGATACGCAGTATTTT. Its protein product is CASSHPRGHPDTQYF.

This clonotype was counted between two and nine times. The chain employs TRBV5-1 and TRBJ2-3; D might be TRBD2 (6 bases). The CDR3 is 14 amino acids. Trimming stripped 1 base from V and 1 base from J, with 7 bases between. Germline loops: CDR1 SGHRS, CDR2 YFSETQ. The CDR3 loop reads CASSLIAGTDTQYF. The CDR3, as DNA: TGCGCCAGCAGCTTGATAGCGGGCACAGATACGCAGTATTTT.

In this sample, this clonotype turned up many times. The CDR3 protein is CASSGQGFYEQYF. CDR3 in DNA: TGTGCCAGCAGTGGACAGGGATTCTACGAGCAGTACTTC. This rearrangement joins TRBV27 to TRBJ2-7; 8 bases are a match to TRBD1. V lost 5 bases, J lost 3 bases, and 3 bases stayed unmatched. This CDR3 has 13 amino acids. In germline, CDR1 is MNHEY, CDR2 SMNVEV (reference sequence).

This clonotype was detected many times. V usage is TRBV20-1 and J usage is TRBJ2-3; 7 bases are shared with TRBD2. Germline CDR1 reads DFQATT; CDR2 reads SNEGSKA (reference sequence). V gave up 6 bases and J gave up 6 bases; unmatched junction bases: 12. This CDR3 has 14 residues. The chain's CDR3 is CSAPGVSGSDTQYF. In nucleotides, the CDR3 is TGCAGTGCACCCGGGGTTAGCGGGTCCGATACGCAGTATTTT.

Details on this clonotype: A read error is possible here, since a much larger clone lies one base away. The V call is TRBV27, the J call TRBJ1-1; D call uncertain. Trimming shortened V by 7 bases and J by 6 bases, and 9 bases separated the two germline ends. Per germline, CDR1 MNHEY and CDR2 SMNVEV (reference sequence). CDR3 length: 11 amino acids. CDR3 in DNA: TGTGCCAGCATTAGTAGCGCTGAAGCTTTCTTT. It translates to CASISSAEAFF.

This clonotype was picked up a small number of times. The chain carries TRBV11-2 and TRBJ2-3; the match to TRBD2 covers 7 bases. The length of the CDR3 is 18 residues. Germline V gene sequence: CDR1 SGHAT, CDR2 FQNNGV. The trim removed 5 bases at V and 2 bases at J, leaving 16 bases unmatched. The CDR3 DNA is TGTGCCAGCAGCGCACCCGCTAGCGGAGGTGGGGACACAGATACGCAGTATTTT. Translation: CASSAPASGGGDTDTQYF. Using reference TRBV11-2 and TRBJ2-3 for the parts outside the CDR3, the full variable domain is EAGVAQSPRYKIIEKRQSVAFWCNPISGHATLYWYQQILGQGPKLLIQFQNNGVVDDSQLPKDRFSAERLKGVDSTLKIQPAKLEDSAVYLCASSAPASGGGDTDTQYFGPGTRLTVL.

This clonotype has a count of ten or more. The genes are TRBV20-1 and TRBJ1-2; TRBD1 might be the D (6 bases). Germline lookup yields CDR1 DFQATT and CDR2 SNEGSKA (reference sequence). V was cut by 3 bases and J by 4 bases, with 18 bases left in between. This CDR3 has 15 residues. CDR3 protein: CSARGAGRFGYGYTF. CDR3 nucleotide sequence: TGCAGTGCTAGGGGGGCAGGGCGTTTTGGCTATGGCTACACCTTC.

In its sample, this clonotype was seen a few times. CDR3 DNA: TGTGCCAGCAGTTACGGGACTAGCGGATCATCTACGCAGTATTTT. Its translation: CASSYGTSGSSTQYF. This rearrangement joins TRBV6-6 to TRBJ2-3; 11 bases line up with TRBD2. The CDR3 has 15 residues. Germline V gives CDR1 MNHNY, CDR2 SVGAGI (reference sequence). With 2 bases clipped from V and 8 bases from J, the junction kept 6 bases outside the gene matches.

The chain combines TRBV7-6 with TRBJ2-2; the D is unclear. Trimming removed 4 bases from V and 4 bases from J, with 16 bases in between. The CDR3 totals 16 residues. From germline, CDR1 is SGHVS and CDR2 FNYEAQ. CDR3 DNA: TGTGCCAGCAGCTCCTACGATCAAACGGGCACCGGGGAGCTGTTTTTT. Its protein is CASSSYDQTGTGELFF.

This clonotype turned up a few times. The CDR3 region has the DNA TGTGCCAGCAGCTGGGACAGGGCTACGTACGAGCAGTACTTC. Amino acids: CASSWDRATYEQYF. This chain connects TRBV5-6 to TRBJ2-7, with 9 bases aligning to TRBD1. The germline gives CDR1 SGHDT, CDR2 YYEEEE. The CDR3 extends over 14 amino acids. V lost 3 bases and J lost 4; bases outside the gene matches: 5.

This clonotype has a handful of counts. V usage is TRBV9 and J usage is TRBJ2-2; 12 bases fit TRBD2. V lost 0 bases to trimming and J lost 7 bases; unmatched junction nucleotides: 7. Germline-derived CDR1 and CDR2 are SGDLS and YYNGEE. There are 17 residues in the CDR3. The DNA for the CDR3 is TGTGCCAGCAGCGTAGAGACTAGCGGGAGACGTGGCGGGGAGCTGTTTTTT. Protein: CASSVETSGRRGGELFF.

This chain joins TRBV19 and TRBJ2-5; D might be TRBD1 (6 bases). V dropped 7 bases and J dropped 5 bases, with 11 bases sitting between them. The CDR3 contains 12 residues. The V gene's germline CDR1 is LNHDA and CDR2 SQIVND (reference sequence). The CDR3 region is CASTRGLETQYF. The CDR3 nucleotides read TGTGCCAGTACCAGGGGTCTGGAGACCCAGTACTTC.

In its sample, this clonotype was seen a few times. The CDR3 sequence: CSAMGGPSTDTQYF. CDR3 bases: TGCAGCGCCATGGGGGGTCCTAGCACAGATACGCAGTATTTT. The chain has TRBV29-1 and TRBJ2-3, with a possible D match to TRBD2 (6 bases). There are 14 residues in the CDR3. The V and J ends lost 7 bases and 0 bases respectively, with 14 bases between them. The germline gives CDR1 SQVTM, CDR2 ANQGSEA.

This clonotype has a count of ten or more. CDR3 residues: CASLPLKRSLTSGRGTDTQYF. The CDR3 coding sequence is TGTGCCAGCCTGCCCCTTAAACGCAGCCTGACTAGCGGGAGAGGCACAGATACGCAGTATTTT. V gene TRBV12-3 or TRBV12-4 combines with J gene TRBJ2-3, with 12 bases identical to TRBD2. V was pared by 8 bases and J by 1 base, with 22 bases of the junction left unmatched. This CDR3 comprises 21 residues.

This clonotype was counted only a few times. The V call is TRBV19, the J call TRBJ1-5; TRBD1 is a possible D gene (5 bases). V lost 3 bases and J 0 bases, leaving 12 bases between the germline ends. Germline V gives CDR1 LNHDA, CDR2 SQIVND (reference sequence). The CDR3 spans 16 residues. DNA of the CDR3: TGTGCCAGTAGTATTGGGGCCTTATATAGCAATCAGCCCCAGCATTTT. Amino acids: CASSIGALYSNQPQHF. The full variable domain, with the rest looked up from reference TRBV19 and TRBJ1-5, is DGGITQSPKYLFRKEGQNVTLSCEQNLNHDAMYWYRQDPGQGLRLIYYSQIVNDFQKGDIAEGYSVSREKKESFPLTVTSAQKNPTAFYLCASSIGALYSNQPQHFGDGTRLSIL.